These 22 T cell receptor beta chains originate from one sample sequenced in a study of blood T cell repertoires in COVID-19 (TCRdb year 2020). Library preparation used the immunoSEQ multiplex PCR assay. TCRdb holds this immuneACCESS table with in-frame rearrangements only. Some clones are missing; in checked studies, unresolved V genes explain under half, and the rest has no known cause. The sample table records roughly 110,000 clones; roughly 84% of these occur just once. The ten largest make up 8% to 9.5% of the sample. The sequencing sample was made of peripheral blood. Every receptor here comes from an older woman who had recovered from COVID-19.

The chain is built from TRBV2 and TRBJ2-5; TRBD1 agrees at 7 bases. Germline CDR1 and CDR2: SNHLY and FYNNEI. The trim removed 6 bases at V and 5 bases at J, leaving 9 bases unmatched. The CDR3 sequence is 14 residues long. CDR3 DNA: TGTGCCAGCAGCGAACGGACAGGCGGGGAGACCCAGTACTTC. Its protein is CASSERTGGETQYF.

This chain uses TRBV2 with TRBJ1-1; D is perhaps TRBD1 (5 bases). CDR3 length: 15 amino acids. V gave up 4 bases and J gave up 4 bases, with 16 bases separating them. Germline V CDR1 and CDR2: SNHLY, FYNNEI. The CDR3 sequence: CASSAGGDVSTEAFF. Here the CDR3 DNA reads TGTGCCAGCAGTGCCGGGGGGGATGTTAGCACTGAAGCTTTCTTT.

The genes are TRBV10-3 and TRBJ2-7; 9 positions match TRBD1. V shed 4 bases, J shed 2 bases, and the junction held 3 bases outside the gene matches. The CDR3 extends over 14 amino acids. The germline gives CDR1 ENHRY, CDR2 SYGVKD. Here the CDR3 DNA reads TGTGCCATCAGTGGCCGGACAGGGGCCTACGAGCAGTACTTC. This gives the protein CAISGRTGAYEQYF.

The V call is TRBV5-1, the J call TRBJ1-4; TRBD1 aligns across 12 bases. The CDR3 runs 19 residues. Germline CDR1 is SGHRS and CDR2 is YFSETQ. J gave up 6 bases and V 1 base, and 13 bases lay outside the gene matches. The CDR3 here is CASSLWGGTGGGPHEKLFF. The CDR3 nucleotides read TGCGCCAGCAGCTTGTGGGGTGGGACAGGGGGCGGCCCGCATGAAAAACTGTTTTTT. The full variable domain, rest sourced from reference TRBV5-1 and TRBJ1-4, is KAGVTQTPRYLIKTRGQQVTLSCSPISGHRSVSWYQQTPGQGLQFLFEYFSETQRNKGNFPGRFSGRQFSNSRSEMNVSTLELGDSALYLCASSLWGGTGGGPHEKLFFGSGTQLSVL.

The chain links TRBV7-3 to TRBJ2-1, with 8 bases aligning to TRBD1. The CDR3 loop spans 14 amino acids. CDR1 and CDR2 (germline): SGHTA, FQGTGA. Trimming removed 3 bases from V and 6 bases from J; junction bases left unmatched: 4. Here the CDR3 reads CASSFQGAVNEQFF. CDR3 in DNA: TGTGCCAGCAGCTTTCAGGGGGCGGTCAATGAGCAGTTCTTC.

As to this clone: Germline and junction disagree at one end, which may indicate a read error. This chain uses TRBV6-6 with TRBJ1-1; 8 bases match TRBD1. The CDR3 covers 15 residues. From germline, CDR1 is MNHNY and CDR2 SVGAGI (reference sequence). The CDR3 reads CASSYRTGTNTEAFF. As DNA, the CDR3 is TGTGCCAGCAGTTATAGGACAGGGACGAACACAGAAGCTTTCTTT.

The chain has TRBV28 and TRBJ2-7, with D possibly matching TRBD2 (5 bases). The CDR3 covers 13 residues. Germline-derived CDR1 and CDR2 are MDHEN and SYDVKM. V lost 7 bases, J lost 1 base, and 11 bases lay in between. The CDR3 sequence: CASTPGSSYEQYF. In DNA form, the CDR3 reads TGTGCCAGCACCCCGGGGTCGTCCTACGAGCAGTACTTC. Variable domain in full (rest from reference TRBV28 and TRBJ2-7): DVKVTQSSRYLVKRTGEKVFLECVQDMDHENMFWYRQDPGLGLRLIYFSYDVKMKEKGDIPEGYSVSREKKERFSLILESASTNQTSMYLCASTPGSSYEQYFGPGTRLTVT.

The chain combines TRBV28 with TRBJ2-7; 7 nucleotides line up with TRBD1. J lost 5 bases, V lost 11 bases, and 12 bases had no gene match. CDR3 length equals 13 residues. Per germline, CDR1 MDHEN and CDR2 SYDVKM. The CDR3 loop is CALGRGQYNEQYF. The CDR3 DNA is TGTGCCTTGGGCAGGGGACAGTATAACGAGCAGTACTTC.

The rearrangement joins TRBV18 to TRBJ1-4; a weak D match, TRBD1 (6 bases). Germline V CDR1 and CDR2: KGHSH, LQKENI. With 4 bases removed from V and 0 bases from J, the gap between germline ends came to 12 bases. This CDR3 has 16 residues. CDR3 region: CASSLGQTATNEKLFF. CDR3 nucleotides: TGTGCCAGCTCACTCGGACAGACTGCAACTAATGAAAAACTGTTTTTT.

This chain uses TRBV28 with TRBJ1-4, with D possibly TRBD1 on 6 matching bases. The CDR3 has 13 amino acids. Trimming stripped 6 bases from V and 4 bases from J, with 9 bases between. CDR1 is MDHEN, CDR2 SYDVKM, per germline. The CDR3, as DNA: TGTGCCAGCAGACAGGGATATAATGAAAAACTGTTTTTT. This sequence encodes CASRQGYNEKLFF.

The chain couples TRBV9 to TRBJ2-3; D not resolved. The CDR3 extends over 15 amino acids. Per the germline V gene, CDR1 is SGDLS and CDR2 is YYNGEE. The V end lost 2 bases, the J end lost 2 bases, and 12 bases lay between the germline ends. The chain's CDR3 is CASSVRLLPTDTQYF. The CDR3 nucleotides read TGTGCCAGCAGCGTGAGGCTTCTCCCCACAGATACGCAGTATTTT.

This clone appeared a single time. This sequence joins TRBV7-2 and TRBJ2-7; the match to TRBD1 covers 7 bases. This CDR3 contains 14 residues. Germline V gene sequence: CDR1 SGHTA, CDR2 FQGNSA. V was pared by 3 bases and J by 3 bases, with 5 bases of the junction left unmatched. The CDR3 sequence is CASSFAGGNYEQYF. CDR3 bases: TGTGCCAGCAGCTTCGCAGGGGGAAACTACGAGCAGTACTTC.

J is TRBJ2-7 and V is TRBV7-2; TRBD1 agrees at 11 bases. The V gene end was trimmed by 5 bases and the J gene end by 7 bases; junction bases not matched to a gene: 10. Germline values: CDR1 SGHTA, CDR2 FQGNSA. The CDR3 length is 15 residues. The CDR3 region has the DNA TGTGCCAGCAGCCAGGTGGGGACAGGGGGTCGGGAGCAGTACTTC. Translating gives CASSQVGTGGREQYF.

This rearrangement joins TRBV28 to TRBJ2-7; TRBD2 matches at 7 bases. This CDR3 region has 14 residues. Unmatched junction bases numbered 10, after V lost 8 bases and J lost 3 bases. Germline V lookup: CDR1 MDHEN, CDR2 SYDVKM. CDR3 amino acids: CASGRAGIDYEQYF. CDR3 in DNA: TGTGCCAGCGGGAGGGCAGGGATTGACTACGAGCAGTACTTC. The complete variable domain, with remaining parts taken from reference TRBV28 and TRBJ2-7, reads DVKVTQSSRYLVKRTGEKVFLECVQDMDHENMFWYRQDPGLGLRLIYFSYDVKMKEKGDIPEGYSVSREKKERFSLILESASTNQTSMYLCASGRAGIDYEQYFGPGTRLTVT.

The chain recombines TRBV6-2 or TRBV6-3 with TRBJ2-1, with 14 positions matching TRBD2. With 6 bases clipped from V and 3 bases from J, the junction kept 7 bases outside the gene matches. The length of the CDR3 is 17 residues. Germline V gene sequence: CDR1 MNHEY, CDR2 SVGEGT. As DNA, the CDR3 is TGTGCCAGCAGCCGACTAGCGGGGGGGCTCTTCTACAATGAGCAGTTCTTC. Residues: CASSRLAGGLFYNEQFF.

The rearrangement links TRBV24-1 to TRBJ2-2, with TRBD1 matching over 9 bases. Unmatched junction bases numbered 6, after V lost 3 bases and J lost 5 bases. Per germline, CDR1 KGHDR and CDR2 SFDVKD. CDR3 size: 16 residues. The CDR3 region has the DNA TGTGCCACCAGTGATCCCCGGACAGGGGAGACCGGGGAGCTGTTTTTT. Its translation: CATSDPRTGETGELFF.

The rearrangement joins TRBV28 to TRBJ1-3; D is ambiguous. Germline loops: CDR1 MDHEN, CDR2 SYDVKM. This CDR3 contains 14 residues. Trimming removed 5 bases from V and 12 bases from J, with 20 bases in between. The CDR3 here is CASSPRSAIQHIYF. The CDR3 DNA sequence: TGTGCCAGCAGTCCCCGAAGCGCGATCCAGCACATATATTTT.

The CDR3 bases are TGTGCCAGCAGGACCAGGGGGGCTGGGGCCAACGTCCTGACTTTC. Protein: CASRTRGAGANVLTF. The chain combines TRBV5-4 with TRBJ2-6; TRBD1 might be the D (7 bases). Deletions cut 5 bases from V and 2 bases from J, with 11 bases between. This CDR3 is built from 15 residues. Germline values: CDR1 SGHNT, CDR2 YYREEE (reference sequence).

The chain employs TRBV6-5 and TRBJ1-6; no firm D call. The CDR3 runs to 14 residues. Trimming took off 6 bases at V and 10 bases at J, with 16 bases between the two ends. Germline-derived CDR1 and CDR2 are MNHEY and SVGAGI. The CDR3 is CASRKPLIISPLHF. The CDR3 nucleotides read TGTGCCAGCAGAAAGCCCTTAATAATCTCACCCCTCCACTTT.

Only a few counts were recorded for this clone. The gene calls are TRBV6-6 and TRBJ2-1, with TRBD2 matching over 11 bases. The ends lost 5 bases at V and 6 bases at J; junction bases unmatched: 0. The germline V gene has CDR1 MNHNY and CDR2 SVGAGI (reference sequence). The CDR3 extends over 13 amino acids. The CDR3 is CASSTSGSNEQFF. For the CDR3, the DNA is TGTGCCAGCAGTACTAGCGGGAGCAATGAGCAGTTCTTC.

The genes are TRBV4-2 and TRBJ2-4, with D possibly matching TRBD2 (5 bases). The germline gives CDR1 LGHNA, CDR2 YNFKEQ. The CDR3 contains 14 residues. Trimming removed 5 bases at V and 9 bases at J, with 17 bases between. In DNA form, the CDR3 reads TGTGCCAGCAGCGGGAGAGTAGACTCTCGCATTCAGTACTTC. The encoded protein is CASSGRVDSRIQYF.

J is TRBJ1-5 and V is TRBV5-1; maybe TRBD1 (5 bases). V was pared by 7 bases and J by 2 bases, with 22 bases between. CDR1 SGHRS and CDR2 YFSETQ come from the germline V gene. This CDR3 has 17 amino acids. This CDR3 reads CASFRHRGHQGNQPQHF. The CDR3, as DNA: TGCGCCAGCTTTCGACATAGGGGTCACCAGGGCAATCAGCCCCAGCATTTT.